This TCR beta chain appears in the sequencing data of a study of blood T cell repertoires in COVID-19. The CDR3 length is 14 residues. Trimming took 9 bases from V and 6 from J, leaving 15 bases between them. The germline V gene has CDR1 MNHEY and CDR2 SMNVEV (reference sequence). Sequenced by immunoSEQ multiplex PCR; TCRdb stores in-frame clones only, minus some. The sample lists about 280,000 clones, roughly 91% occurring once. Sample: peripheral blood. The clonotype comes from a woman younger than 45 with COVID-19, enrolled during active disease. The chain recombines TRBV27 with TRBJ1-6; D might be TRBD1 (5 bases). This chain's CDR3 is CASTMGGPNSPLHF. The DNA for the CDR3 is TGTGCCAGTACCATGGGGGGTCCTAATTCACCCCTCCACTTT.